Below are 15 T cell receptor beta chains sequenced from a single sample in a study of beta chain features in type 1 diabetes. Reverse transcribing all isolated RNA meant expressed TCRB transcripts were sequenced. Assay used: immunoSEQ multiplex PCR; TCRdb lists only in-frame clones, some missing. The sample contains some 230,000 clones, over 8.5% of which appear only once. Specimen: naive CD4+ T cells from blood. These receptors were collected from a woman under 30 in good health.

This clone has only a few counts. The J gene is TRBJ1-2, the V gene TRBV7-9; no firm D call. The V gene's germline CDR1 is SEHNR and CDR2 FQNEAQ (reference sequence). CDR3 length: 15 residues. V lost 5 bases to trimming and J lost 6 bases, with 19 bases between them. In DNA, the CDR3 is TGTGCCAGCAGCCAAAATAGACTGCGGGTGGATGGCTACACCTTC. Its translation is CASSQNRLRVDGYTF.

This clone has just a few counts. V and J are TRBV5-5 and TRBJ2-3; 7 positions agree with TRBD1. From germline, CDR1 is SGHKS and CDR2 YYEKEE (reference sequence). This CDR3 has 15 amino acids. Trimming cost V 0 bases and J 5 bases; bases outside gene matches: 6. Here the CDR3 reads CASSLARGLIDTQYF. DNA for the CDR3: TGTGCCAGCAGCTTGGCGAGGGGGCTAATAGATACGCAGTATTTT. Full variable domain (rest looked up from reference TRBV5-5 and TRBJ2-3): DAGVTQSPTHLIKTRGQQVTLRCSPISGHKSVSWYQQVLGQGPQFIFQYYEKEERGRGNFPDRFSARQFPNYSSELNVNALLLGDSALYLCASSLARGLIDTQYFGPGTRLTVL.

There are many counts of this clone. V is TRBV29-1 and J is TRBJ2-7; TRBD2 matches at 10 bases. This CDR3 has 13 residues. From germline, CDR1 is SQVTM and CDR2 ANQGSEA. Unmatched junction bases numbered 2, after V lost 3 bases and J lost 3 bases. In DNA, the CDR3 is TGCAGCGTTGAGAGCGGGAGGGGCTACGAGCAGTACTTC. Translated: CSVESGRGYEQYF.

J is TRBJ2-3 and V is TRBV6-6, with TRBD2 identical over 8 bases. V lost 4 bases to trimming and J lost 4 bases; unmatched junction nucleotides: 7. The CDR3 sequence is 15 residues long. Per the germline V gene, CDR1 is MNHNY and CDR2 is SVGAGI (reference sequence). CDR3 sequence reads: CASSFSGGAADTQYF. The DNA for the CDR3 is TGTGCCAGCAGTTTCTCCGGGGGGGCGGCAGATACGCAGTATTTT.

This sequence joins TRBV2 and TRBJ2-5; TRBD2 might be the D (5 bases). Looked up from germline, CDR1 is SNHLY and CDR2 is FYNNEI. This CDR3 comprises 16 residues. The V and J ends lost 4 bases and 2 bases respectively, with 17 bases between them. Here the CDR3 reads CASSAMTTAYQETQYF. CDR3 nucleotides: TGTGCCAGCAGTGCTATGACTACAGCTTATCAAGAGACCCAGTACTTC.

V and J are TRBV27 and TRBJ2-1, with 8 bases identical to TRBD2. V shed 4 bases, J shed 6 bases, and the junction held 11 bases outside the gene matches. The CDR3 length is 16 residues. In germline, CDR1 is MNHEY, CDR2 SMNVEV (reference sequence). The CDR3 region has the DNA TGTGCCAGCAGTTCCCGGACTAGCACCCACCCCAATGAGCAGTTCTTC. Translation: CASSSRTSTHPNEQFF.

This chain uses TRBV6-1 with TRBJ2-3, with TRBD2 matching over 7 bases. The J segment lost 3 bases and the V segment lost 3 bases, leaving 0 bases of the junction unmatched. The CDR3 totals 13 residues. Germline V lookup: CDR1 MNHNS, CDR2 SASEGT. The CDR3, as DNA: TGTGCCAGCAGTGAGCGGGAGACAGATACGCAGTATTTT. Encoded protein: CASSERETDTQYF.

In its sample, this clone was seen a few times. The J gene is TRBJ1-1, the V gene TRBV30; 7 bases agree with TRBD1. The CDR3 totals 12 residues. V trimming: 8 bases; J trimming: 0 bases; junction bases outside the gene matches: 3. Germline CDR1 is GTSNPN and CDR2 is SVGIG (reference sequence). The CDR3 nucleotides read TGTGCCGGGGACAGAGTGAACACTGAAGCTTTCTTT. Its protein is CAGDRVNTEAFF.

This clone came up a few times. The CDR3 sequence is CASSASRSNQPQHF. DNA of the CDR3: TGTGCCAGCAGCGCCTCACGGTCTAATCAGCCCCAGCATTTT. This sequence joins TRBV11-2 and TRBJ1-5; D gene unclear. This CDR3 has 14 residues. With 5 bases removed from V and 4 bases from J, the gap between germline ends came to 12 bases. Germline loops: CDR1 SGHAT, CDR2 FQNNGV.

The chain recombines TRBV7-9 with TRBJ1-1; the D gene is possibly TRBD1 (6 bases). CDR1 and CDR2 (germline): SEHNR, FQNEAQ (reference sequence). V dropped 0 bases and J dropped 9 bases, with 11 bases sitting between them. The CDR3 runs 13 residues. CDR3 loop: CASSLAGTGQAFF. In DNA, the CDR3 is TGTGCCAGCAGCTTAGCGGGCACAGGGCAAGCTTTCTTT.

The chain joins TRBV16 to TRBJ1-3; D is unresolved. The CDR3 sequence is 17 residues long. Germline V lookup: CDR1 KGHSY, CDR2 FQNENV. The V gene lost 2 bases and the J gene lost 0 bases, with 14 bases spanning the gap. The CDR3 is CASSQGQAGSSGNTIYF. The CDR3 DNA reads TGTGCCAGCAGCCAAGGTCAGGCTGGAAGCTCTGGAAACACCATATATTTT.

This clone was seen a few times. The chain couples TRBV7-9 to TRBJ2-1, with D hard to call. The CDR3 runs 12 residues. The germline CDR1 and CDR2 sequences are SEHNR and FQNEAQ (reference sequence). Trimming took off 5 bases at V and 5 bases at J, with 7 bases between the two ends. CDR3 loop: CASSRDNNEQFF. CDR3 DNA: TGTGCCAGCAGCCGAGACAACAATGAGCAGTTCTTC.

This clone was counted between two and nine times. This CDR3 is CASSDSRLAGATYQETQYF. In DNA form, the CDR3 reads TGTGCCAGCAGTGACTCGAGGCTAGCGGGGGCCACGTACCAAGAGACCCAGTACTTC. V is TRBV6-4 and J is TRBJ2-5, with 10 bases that match TRBD2. The CDR3 runs to 19 residues. V trimming: 0 bases; J trimming: 0 bases; junction bases outside the gene matches: 10. Germline V CDR1 and CDR2: MRHNA, SNTAGT.

This chain connects TRBV11-3 to TRBJ2-2, with 7 bases lining up with TRBD2. The V and J ends lost 2 bases and 4 bases, in that order; junction bases with no gene match: 4. CDR1 and CDR2 from the germline V gene are SGHNT and YENEEA. The CDR3 has 15 residues. The CDR3 nucleotides are TGTGCCAGCAGCTTACTTAGCGGGCTCACCGGGGAGCTGTTTTTT. Translating gives CASSLLSGLTGELFF.

This clone occurred a few times. V gene TRBV18 combines with J gene TRBJ1-2; TRBD1 matches 7 bases. The CDR3 totals 19 residues. Unmatched junction bases numbered 17, after V lost 2 bases and J lost 2 bases. The germline gives CDR1 KGHSH, CDR2 LQKENI. The CDR3 is CASSPMEAGTASPNYGYTF. DNA of the CDR3: TGTGCCAGCTCACCAATGGAAGCCGGGACAGCCAGCCCCAACTATGGCTACACCTTC.